This T cell receptor (beta chain) emerged from a study of T-cell reconstitution after alpha-beta-depleted transplantation in children. The library targeted TCRbeta and was prepared with unique molecular identifiers. TCRdb itself ran the PCR reads through MiXCR, one entry per CDR3 protein. The sample holds about 300,000 distinct CDR3 sequences, less than 9.5% seen once. This CDR3 is built from 16 residues. Germline CDR1 reads SGHTA; CDR2 reads FQGNSA. V lost 1 base, J lost 6 bases, and 8 bases stayed unmatched. Whole-study findings and limits: Counts and diversity of T cells one year after transplant came mostly from newly produced T cells.

This clonotype was recorded at least ten times. Its target is unknown. This TCR was recovered from a female patient aged 2-9 years who had a stem cell transplant for Fanconi anemia, so the T cells may come from the graft donor. The rearrangement uses TRBV7-2 and TRBJ2-7; 11 positions agree with TRBD2. Sequencing used peripheral blood, obtained 360 days after TCRalphabeta/CD19-depleted stem cell transplant. In DNA, the CDR3 is TGTGCCAGCAGCTTAGATAGTAGCGGGGGGGCATCCGAGCAGTACTTC. This codes for CASSLDSSGGASEQYF.